A single T cell receptor (beta chain) is shown here with its context. What it binds is not known. CDR1 and CDR2 from the germline V gene are GTSNPN and SVGIG (reference sequence). The CDR3 is 18 residues long. The junction had 19 bases not matched to a gene; V was cut back by 3 bases and J by 8 bases. The source of the sample is a study of T cell repertoires in cytomegalovirus infection. Study-level information: Indicated by public TCR beta signatures were CMV infection and matching HLA type.

MiXCR was run by TCRdb on the reads, yielding one entry per CDR3 protein. The table has roughly 500,000 distinct CDR3 sequences, 16% seen once. General observations from the study: CMV-specific TCR beta clonotypes restricted by HLA-C dominated the ex vivo response. Accumulated public TCR beta family frequency recognized individuals carrying CMV together with the relevant HLA.

This clonotype was sampled from a human donor in good health (CMV status not recorded). Some clones in this sample may be carry-over from other donors' samples. Sequencing was performed on CD8+ T cells from PBMCs. The V call is TRBV30, the J call TRBJ2-1, with 10 bases that match TRBD2. CDR3 nucleotides: TGTGCCTGGAGGGACCCTAGTGGAGCGGGAGGGCCTCTCGATGAGCAGTTCTTC. The encoded protein is CAWRDPSGAGGPLDEQFF.